The source of this TCR beta chain is a study of metastatic and nonmetastatic thyroid tumors. In the study overall: Repertoire data that came from the blood and tumor or nodule tissue of malignant and benign thyroid patients were compared. Points from the study as a whole: Benign nodules were reported to have significantly lower TCR beta diversity than malignant thyroid tumors, in blood and tumor.

In the source study's methods: In papillary thyroid cancer, a distant-metastasis classifier was built using CDR3 differences across clinicopathological groups. TCRdb recomputed clones from the PCR reads via MiXCR. It is TCRdb's table, rather than the study itself, that gives the V and J calls and clone size. The data show approximately 7,000 clones, approximately 30% seen once. Nobody among the patients had been given any treatment before thyroid surgery. A word on this clone: As yet, its antigen is unknown.

The length of the CDR3 is 15 residues. Germline V gene sequence: CDR1 SGHRS, CDR2 YFSETQ. V was pared by 3 bases and J by 0 bases, with 12 bases between. The V and J genes are TRBV5-1 and TRBJ1-1, with D perhaps TRBD1 (6 bases). Sample: tumor tissue. This TCR was recovered from a female donor with papillary thyroid cancer or a benign thyroid nodule (not recorded which). Some clones in this sample may be carry-over from other donors' samples. The CDR3 reads CASSSVQGLNTEAFF. CDR3 bases: TGCGCCAGCAGCTCGGTACAGGGCCTGAACACTGAAGCTTTCTTT.